One TCR beta chain is described in this entry. The antigen is not known. The sample comes from a study of cytomegalovirus exposure and HLA in healthy donors. About the research overall: There were 90 million to 140 million unique TCR beta sequences, drawn from approximately 180 million T cells, in an earlier analysis.

Researchers ran the PCR with 60 Vbeta and 13 Jbeta primers. The authors' processing: There were about 80 million unique TCR beta chains by a later count, and 10 million to 12 million of them were shared. Some clones are missing from TCRdb's copy, which holds only in-frame ones; the method was immunoSEQ multiplex PCR. V and J calls and clone size are given by that table; D and trimming were obtained from the DNA. The sample lists over 90,000 clones, 60% to 80% occurring once. Study-wide findings and caveats: Near-uniform donor sequencing depth was presumed by presence/absence analyses. Later on, a genetic analysis was performed. It linked a missense variant in DCLRE1C with V- and J-gene trimming of TCR beta.

The clonotype was recovered from a woman aged 55-69 years in good health and CMV-seropositive. The sample taken for sequencing was PBMCs.

The CDR3: CAWSLAGGGNEQFF. In DNA, the CDR3 is TGTGCCTGGAGTCTAGCGGGAGGCGGCAATGAGCAGTTCTTC. V usage is TRBV30 and J usage is TRBJ2-1; the match to TRBD2 covers 11 bases. Trimming took 2 bases from V and 6 from J; bases not matched to a gene: 3. Germline CDR1 GTSNPN, CDR2 SVGIG (reference sequence). This CDR3 is built from 14 residues. Full variable domain (remainder filled in from reference TRBV30 and TRBJ2-1): SQTIHQWPATLVQPVGSPLSLECTVEGTSNPNLYWYRQAAGRGLQLLFYSVGIGQISSEVPQNLSASRPQDRQFILSSKKLLLSDSGFYLCAWSLAGGGNEQFFGPGTRLTVL.